The next 24 T cell receptor beta chains were all read from a single sample in a study of blood T cells in healthy people across ages. A second PCR of roughly 7 to 11 cycles used a sample-barcoded 5' primer and a J-beta primer mix. TCRdb reanalysed the 5' RACE reads using MiXCR and keeps one entry per CDR3 protein. The profile shows 800,000 to 950,000 distinct CDR3 sequences, roughly 29% of them singletons. The same specimen was also included in a second study, on T cells of mothers and their children.

Sequencing input: blood. These receptors were taken from a middle-aged woman in good health.

Written as DNA, the CDR3 is TGTGCCAGCAGCCCCCGGGACAGGCCCATTCAGTACTTC. This gives the protein CASSPRDRPIQYF. J is TRBJ2-5 and V is TRBV7-2; 8 nucleotides align to TRBD1. TRBJ2-4 matches the DNA end more closely, so the J call is doubtful. CDR1 is SGHTA and CDR2 is FQGNSA in the germline V gene. The CDR3 runs to 13 residues.

This clonotype showed up many times. The genes are TRBV5-1 and TRBJ2-7; D may be TRBD1 (5 bases). The CDR3 consists of 15 residues. CDR1 is SGHRS, CDR2 YFSETQ, per germline. V was clipped by 4 bases and J by 2 bases, with 16 bases between them. The CDR3 DNA sequence: TGCGCCAGCAGCCCCACTGGACACGCCGCCTACGAGCAGTACTTC. This codes for CASSPTGHAAYEQYF.

This sequence joins TRBV7-2 and TRBJ2-1; 11 bases agree with TRBD2. The CDR3 covers 16 residues. Germline V gene lookup returns CDR1 SGHTA and CDR2 FQGNSA. With 5 bases clipped from V and 4 bases from J, the junction kept 7 bases outside the gene matches. CDR3 amino acids: CASSTRTSGFYNEQFF. In DNA, the CDR3 is TGTGCCAGCAGCACGCGGACTAGCGGGTTTTACAATGAGCAGTTCTTC.

On this clonotype: A much larger clone lies one base from this, so it may be a read error. The chain has TRBV3-1 and TRBJ1-2, with D uncertain. Germline CDR1 reads LGHDT; CDR2 reads YNNKEL (reference sequence). The CDR3 contains 16 residues. The CDR3, as DNA: TGTGCCAGCAGCCAAGTTGTTTCTCTGGAGTACTATGACTACACCTTC. It codes for CASSQVVSLEYYDYTF.

This clonotype was seen many times. This chain joins TRBV6-2 or TRBV6-3 and TRBJ2-7; maybe TRBD2 (6 bases). CDR1 is MNHEY and CDR2 is SVGEGT in the germline V gene. This CDR3 is built from 16 residues. Trimming took off 4 bases at V and 2 bases at J, with 18 bases between the two ends. This CDR3 reads CASSSSHGGEAYEQYF. CDR3 coding DNA: TGTGCCAGCAGTTCCTCACACGGCGGGGAGGCCTACGAGCAGTACTTC.

Many counts were recorded for this clonotype. The rearrangement uses TRBV10-3 and TRBJ2-1, with 11 bases identical to TRBD2. The CDR3 has 16 residues. V was pared by 2 bases and J by 5 bases, with 5 bases of the junction left unmatched. The V gene's germline CDR1 is ENHRY and CDR2 SYGVKD. CDR3 bases: TGTGCCATCAGTGAGCCGCCGGGACTAGCGGACAATGAGCAGTTCTTC. This sequence encodes CAISEPPGLADNEQFF.

This clonotype was counted at least ten times. The V and J genes are TRBV6-6 and TRBJ2-3; 12 bases map to TRBD2. Germline V CDR1 and CDR2: MNHNY, SVGAGI (reference sequence). This CDR3 is 17 amino acids long. J lost 4 bases, V lost 4 bases, and 9 bases had no gene match. This CDR3 reads CASSSRGLAGSPDTQYF. The CDR3 DNA reads TGTGCCAGCAGTTCGCGCGGACTAGCGGGGTCTCCAGATACGCAGTATTTT.

CDR3 bases: TGTGCCAGCAGTTACCTGGGGGCCGGGGAGCTGTTTTTT. Residues: CASSYLGAGELFF. The chain couples TRBV6-2 or TRBV6-3 to TRBJ2-2; possibly TRBD1 or TRBD2 for D (5 bases each). The CDR3 extends over 13 amino acids. In germline, CDR1 is MNHEY, CDR2 SVGEGT. V lost 2 bases and J lost 6, with 7 bases in between.

The rearrangement uses TRBV12-3 or TRBV12-4 and TRBJ1-5; tentative D call: TRBD1 (5 bases). This CDR3 contains 16 residues. V lost 3 bases to trimming and J lost 2 bases, with 14 bases between them. The CDR3 DNA reads as TGTGCCAGCAGTTTCGAGGGGCCTGGGGGCAATCAGCCCCAGCATTTT. It specifies CASSFEGPGGNQPQHF.

This clonotype was counted at least ten times. CDR3 coding DNA: TGTGCCAGCAGTCCCTTCGGACTGGCCTACGAGCAGTACTTC. Translation gives CASSPFGLAYEQYF. The rearrangement links TRBV12-3 or TRBV12-4 to TRBJ2-7, with D possibly TRBD2 on 5 matching bases. Trimming removed 5 bases from V and 2 bases from J, with 13 bases in between. The CDR3 covers 14 residues.

The chain joins TRBV20-1 to TRBJ2-1; the D gene is possibly TRBD1 (6 bases). The V and J ends lost 3 bases and 6 bases respectively, with 12 bases between them. The CDR3 is made up of 13 amino acids. Germline lookup yields CDR1 DFQATT and CDR2 SNEGSKA (reference sequence). This chain's CDR3 is CSASKQGFNEQFF. CDR3 DNA: TGCAGTGCTAGCAAACAGGGTTTCAATGAGCAGTTCTTC.

The rearrangement joins TRBV18 to TRBJ1-6; D perhaps matches TRBD1 (6 bases). From germline, CDR1 is KGHSH and CDR2 LQKENI. V lost 4 bases and J lost 7, with 14 bases in between. The CDR3 has 15 residues. This CDR3 is CASSLRQEKNSPLHF. As DNA, the CDR3 is TGTGCCAGCTCACTTCGACAGGAAAAGAATTCACCCCTCCACTTT.

This clonotype was seen at least ten times. This sequence joins TRBV9 and TRBJ2-1; D is unclear. The CDR3 spans 15 residues. The germline V gene has CDR1 SGDLS and CDR2 YYNGEE. V was shortened by 2 bases and J by 0 bases, with 9 bases between the two germline ends. In nucleotides, the CDR3 is TGTGCCAGCAGCGTGACCGATCGCTCCTACAATGAGCAGTTCTTC. It is translated as CASSVTDRSYNEQFF. The full variable domain, with the rest looked up from reference TRBV9 and TRBJ2-1, is DSGVTQTPKHLITATGQRVTLRCSPRSGDLSVYWYQQSLDQGLQFLIQYYNGEERAKGNILERFSAQQFPDLHSELNLSSLELGDSALYFCASSVTDRSYNEQFFGPGTRLTVL.

V usage is TRBV28 and J usage is TRBJ2-1, with 8 bases that match TRBD2. Germline V gives CDR1 MDHEN, CDR2 SYDVKM. The trim removed 5 bases at V and 4 bases at J, leaving 4 bases unmatched. CDR3 size: 14 residues. The CDR3 here is CASSTPGGYNEQFF. CDR3 in DNA: TGTGCCAGCAGTACCCCGGGGGGGTACAATGAGCAGTTCTTC.

The chain combines TRBV30 with TRBJ1-5; possible D gene TRBD1, 5 bases. The CDR3 contains 15 residues. V lost 1 base and J lost 0, with 10 bases in between. Per germline, CDR1 GTSNPN and CDR2 SVGIG (reference sequence). CDR3 sequence (DNA): TGTGCCTGGAGTGGGGACTCCTATAGCAATCAGCCCCAGCATTTT. This codes for CAWSGDSYSNQPQHF.

This clonotype was seen only a few times. It may be a read error: a sequence one base away is much more abundant. The CDR3 is CASSYSTGGPQYF. The CDR3, as DNA: TGTGCCAGCAGTTACTCGACGGGCGGCCCACAGTACTTC. The chain recombines TRBV6-6 with TRBJ2-4; D gene uncertain. This CDR3 is built from 13 residues. Looked up from germline, CDR1 is MNHNY and CDR2 is SVGAGI (reference sequence). Trimming stripped 0 bases from V and 13 bases from J, with 13 bases between.

This clonotype was seen many times. The CDR3 bases are TGTGCCAGCAGCGTCACAGGTTACTACGAGCAGTACTTC. It yields the protein CASSVTGYYEQYF. V gene TRBV7-9 combines with J gene TRBJ2-7, with a tentative D call TRBD1 (5 bases). The ends were cut back, 5 bases at V and 3 bases at J, with 11 bases in the middle. Germline CDR1 SEHNR, CDR2 FQNEAQ (reference sequence). This CDR3 is built from 13 residues.

Worth noting for this clonotype: One end of the junction fails to match germline, which may point to a read error. The rearrangement joins TRBV28 to TRBJ2-7; 12 bases line up with TRBD1. Germline V gene data show CDR1 as MDHEN and CDR2 as SYDVKM. The CDR3 runs 16 residues. The CDR3 protein is CAGSIPGTGGVYEQYF. CDR3 DNA: TGTGCCGGCAGTATTCCCGGGACAGGGGGCGTCTACGAGCAGTACTTC.

This clonotype was detected ten times or more. The rearrangement joins TRBV27 to TRBJ2-7; a weak D match, TRBD1 (7 bases). V lost 5 bases, J lost 0 bases, and 14 bases lay in between. This CDR3 has 15 amino acids. CDR1 is MNHEY and CDR2 is SMNVEV in the germline V gene (reference sequence). The CDR3 DNA reads as TGTGCCAGCAGTCCTAGACAGGGAGGCTCCTACGAGCAGTACTTC. Protein product: CASSPRQGGSYEQYF.

J is TRBJ1-2 and V is TRBV13; possible D gene TRBD1, 5 bases. Trimming left V 4 bases short and J 3 bases short, with 12 bases between. This CDR3 region has 14 residues. CDR1 and CDR2 (germline): PRHDT, FYEKMQ (reference sequence). The CDR3 nucleotides read TGTGCCAGCAGCTCCGGTGGGGCGGACTATGGCTACACCTTC. Translating gives CASSSGGADYGYTF. The full variable domain, completed using reference TRBV13 and TRBJ1-2, is AAGVIQSPRHLIKEKRETATLKCYPIPRHDTVYWYQQGPGQDPQFLISFYEKMQSDKGSIPDRFSAQQFSDYHSELNMSSLELGDSALYFCASSSGGADYGYTFGSGTRLTVV.

This clonotype was counted between two and nine times. Possible read error: a much larger clone is one base away. CDR3 loop: CAIRAGTSYGYTF. CDR3 nucleotide sequence: TGTGCCATCAGGGCCGGGACTTCCTATGGCTACACCTTC. The chain is built from TRBV10-3 and TRBJ1-2; tentatively, D is TRBD1 (5 bases). The germline V gene encodes CDR1 ENHRY and CDR2 SYGVKD. This CDR3 is 13 amino acids long. V gave up 6 bases and J gave up 4 bases, with 12 bases separating them.

The chain is built from TRBV28 and TRBJ1-1; TRBD1 might be the D (5 bases). The CDR3 has 14 residues. The V gene lost 6 bases and the J gene lost 5 bases, with 16 bases spanning the gap. Germline assignment: CDR1 MDHEN and CDR2 SYDVKM. This CDR3 reads CASSLGHLGTEAFF. CDR3 coding DNA: TGTGCCAGCAGCTTAGGACATCTGGGGACTGAAGCTTTCTTT.

This clonotype was counted only a few times. The rearrangement links TRBV6-2 or TRBV6-3 to TRBJ1-5; D possibly corresponds to TRBD1 (6 bases). Germline CDR1 is MNHEY and CDR2 is SVGEGT. V dropped 6 bases and J dropped 4 bases, with 22 bases sitting between them. The CDR3 has 17 residues. Written as DNA, the CDR3 is TGTGCCAGCAGACTGACCGTCCGGGGGCAAGGAAATCAGCCCCAGCATTTT. This codes for CASRLTVRGQGNQPQHF.

CDR3 residues: CASNGATYGYTF. The DNA of the CDR3 is TGTGCCAGCAACGGGGCTACCTATGGCTACACCTTC. The rearrangement links TRBV28 to TRBJ1-2; the D gene is possibly TRBD1 (5 bases). This CDR3 is 12 amino acids long. Looked up from germline, CDR1 is MDHEN and CDR2 is SYDVKM. Trimming removed 7 bases from V and 4 bases from J, with 10 bases in between.